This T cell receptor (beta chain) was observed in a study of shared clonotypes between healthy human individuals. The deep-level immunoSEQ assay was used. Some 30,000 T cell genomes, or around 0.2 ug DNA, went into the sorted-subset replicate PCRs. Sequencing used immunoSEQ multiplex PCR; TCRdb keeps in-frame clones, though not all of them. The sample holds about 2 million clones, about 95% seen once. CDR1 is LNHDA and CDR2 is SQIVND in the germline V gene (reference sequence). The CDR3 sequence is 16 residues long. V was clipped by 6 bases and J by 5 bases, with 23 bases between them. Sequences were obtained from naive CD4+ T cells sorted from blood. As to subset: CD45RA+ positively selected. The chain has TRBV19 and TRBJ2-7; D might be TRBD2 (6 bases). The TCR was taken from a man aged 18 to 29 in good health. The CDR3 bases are TGTGCCAGTAGCCGATTGGCGGGACTGATTACAGACGAGCAGTACTTC. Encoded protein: CASSRLAGLITDEQYF.